This T cell receptor beta chain is from a study of control samples from healthy donors and cancer patients. Clones were sequenced by immunoSEQ multiplex PCR, and TCRdb holds only the in-frame ones, with some missing. The table has about 130,000 clones, approximately 90% seen once. With 5 bases removed from V and 2 bases from J, the gap between germline ends came to 12 bases. The length of the CDR3 is 14 residues. Germline values: CDR1 MDHEN, CDR2 SYDVKM. V usage is TRBV28 and J usage is TRBJ1-1; D possibly corresponds to TRBD1 (6 bases). Sequences were obtained from blood. The sequence came from a man aged 35 to 55 in good health. CDR3: CASSPGTSNTEAFF. The CDR3, as DNA: TGTGCCAGCAGTCCCGGGACATCTAACACTGAAGCTTTCTTT. The complete variable domain, with remaining parts taken from reference TRBV28 and TRBJ1-1, reads DVKVTQSSRYLVKRTGEKVFLECVQDMDHENMFWYRQDPGLGLRLIYFSYDVKMKEKGDIPEGYSVSREKKERFSLILESASTNQTSMYLCASSPGTSNTEAFFGQGTRLTVV.